Included here is one T cell receptor (beta chain) sequence, with context. The method was immunoSEQ multiplex PCR; TCRdb's version includes in-frame clones alone and lacks a portion of them. The sample lists over 130,000 clones, 70% to 90% occurring once. These data are taken from a study of blood T cell repertoires in COVID-19. With 0 bases removed from V and 4 bases from J, the gap between germline ends came to 9 bases. The germline V gene has CDR1 WSHSY and CDR2 SAAADI. The CDR3 consists of 15 residues. Sequenced: peripheral blood. The rearrangement uses TRBV10-2 and TRBJ1-4; D not certain. The clonotype originates from a man between 65 and 80 years old with acute or convalescent COVID-19. The CDR3 sequence is CASSESYSYNEKLFF. The CDR3 nucleotides read TGCGCCAGCAGTGAGTCGTACAGTTATAATGAAAAACTGTTTTTT.